The T cell receptor beta chain described here comes from a study of T cells in Graves' hyperthyroidism and ophthalmopathy (dated by TCRdb to the late 2010s). Regarding the complete study: Peripheral blood samples were taken at the time of initial diagnosis, prior to any treatment. A discovery cohort of about a hundred patients, fewer than 50 with Graves' ophthalmopathy and 57 with stable Graves' hyperthyroidism, was used to find distinguishing TCR V-J signatures. An independent validation cohort of around 19 hyperthyroidism patients and over 15 patients who later progressed to ophthalmopathy tested prospective prediction of ophthalmopathy. The 100 or so discovery patients were randomly divided into training and test sets at a 7:3 ratio. In over five Graves' hyperthyroidism patients, the study also compared T-cell repertoires from thyroid tissue with T-cell repertoires from blood. Once sampling was done, hyperthyroidism patients were given methimazole at a starting dose of 30 mg daily, whereas ophthalmopathy patients were given high-dose intravenous methylprednisolone. TCR Vbeta CDR3 sequencing of around 130 peripheral blood samples (43 ophthalmopathy, about 80 hyperthyroidism and approximately 17 progressor patients) is reported in the paper.

The full study reports these points: In validation, progression to ophthalmopathy was predicted by the model with about 70% sensitivity and 72.22% specificity, a median of around 5.9 months before onset. Most expanded thyroid clonotypes (frequency above 0.001) were also detected in blood, a finding suggesting that blood repertoires may reflect thyroid immune responses. Sample size was not statistically predetermined, and investigators were not blinded to group allocation. A 13 V-J signature model separated ophthalmopathy from stable hyperthyroidism, with around 88% sensitivity and 81.08% specificity in cross-validation and 80%/75% in testing.

Stable Graves' hyperthyroidism was defined as no progression to ophthalmopathy during 18 months of follow-up. Hyperthyroidism patients were newly diagnosed, had a disease duration of under 2 months, and were aged 18 to 65 years. Patients with uncontrolled infections, other autoimmune diseases, pregnancy or lactation were excluded. Diagnoses relied on clinical symptoms, serum thyroxine and TRAb, thyroid ultrasound and orbital computed tomography. Ficoll-Paque density gradient centrifugation was used to isolate PBMCs from around 10 ml of fresh peripheral blood. Trizol reagent was used to extract total RNA, and RNA quality was then checked on an Agilent 2100 Bioanalyzer. Amplification of TCR beta CDR3 regions was carried out from RNA transcripts. The TCR CDR3 was subjected to a first round of RT-PCR using the HTBI primer set and the Qiagen OneStep RT-PCR kit. Libraries were constructed in a second round of multiplex PCR, after which size selection and purification were carried out. The libraries were sequenced on an Illumina HiSeq2000 using paired-end 100 bp reads. Per the authors' processing: SOAPnuke was used to process the raw data, throwing out any read that contained adapters or uncalled bases, had a mean Phred below 15, or lacked an exact constant-primer or identifier match. COPE v1.2.5 was used to merge the high-quality paired reads, and each unique nucleotide sequence was defined as a clonotype. MiTCR v1.1 was used to align clonotypes to the IMGT TRBV, TRBD and TRBJ reference segments. The analysis was restricted to V-J combinations with a frequency above 0.0001, which together covered over 99% of the repertoires. A TCS score was defined as the ratio of F50 (clonal expansion) to E x V (chaos), with BLOSUM62-based TCRdist applied between CDR3 peptides within each V-J. Welch's t-statistics and random forest reduced 500 to 650 V-J features to roughly 13, which were used in a naive Bayes classifier (R e1071). TCRdb reran the public reads through fastp at Q25 and MiXCR, keeping productive beta chains. Rows with a matching CDR3 protein are joined into one entry that keeps the most common DNA and genes. TCRdb, rather than the study authors, made the V and J calls. This sample has around 480,000 distinct CDR3 sequences in its table, and over 13% of those were observed once. 15% to 20% of the sample is in the top ten clones.

This clonotype was counted ten times or more. The antigen it binds to is not known. No clone much larger than this one lies a single base away; base qualities are absent. Sequencing used blood. This receptor was taken from a woman aged 18-29 years with Graves' hyperthyroidism.

The DNA sequence follows: TGTGCCAGCAGTCGGGGACAGGGGAATTCACCCCTCCACTTT. Its protein is CASSRGQGNSPLHF. This chain joins TRBV27 to TRBJ1-6; 10 middle bases align to TRBD1. V loses 5 bases at its end and J loses 7 bases; junction bases beyond the gene matches: 2. As encoded in the germline V gene (reference sequence), CDR1 is MNHEY while CDR2 is SMNVEV. The CDR3 measures 14 amino acids from cysteine to phenylalanine. The sequence is cut down to CDR3 DNA, 42 bases in frame from base 1.